This record looks at one TCR beta chain sequence and its context. At one end the junction does not follow the germline gene, possibly because of a read error. The germline gives CDR1 SEHNR, CDR2 FQNEAQ (reference sequence). The CDR3 covers 13 residues. This sample is part of a study of Graves' ophthalmopathy and Graves' hyperthyroidism. RNA transcripts were the template, and TCR beta CDR3 regions were amplified from them. First-round RT-PCR with HTBI primers preceded a second-round multiplex PCR. TCRdb itself ran the multiplex PCR reads through MiXCR, one entry per CDR3 protein. The sample includes 650,000 to 900,000 distinct CDR3 sequences, 35% to 50% of them seen just once.

The sequenced material came from peripheral blood. The receptor's source is an adult man with Graves' ophthalmopathy. The genes are TRBV7-9 and TRBJ1-1; no clear D. The CDR3 protein is CASGLDRGTEAFF. In DNA form, the CDR3 reads TGTGCCAGCGGCTTAGATCGGGGAACTGAAGCTTTCTTT.